Each of the 13 T cell receptor beta chains below was sequenced from the same sample in a study of T cell repertoires in cytomegalovirus infection. TCRdb fed the reads into MiXCR, producing one record per CDR3 protein. The data contain under 350,000 distinct CDR3 sequences, roughly a fifth of them singletons. Their antigens are not known. This specimen consisted of cultured PBMCs, obtained from culture after CMV antigen stimulation. Receptors originate from a human donor in good health (CMV status not recorded). Some clones in this sample may be carry-over from other donors' samples.

This clonotype has a count of ten or more. This chain joins TRBV7-2 and TRBJ1-3, with 10 nucleotides matching TRBD1. The V and J ends lost 5 bases and 7 bases, in that order; junction bases with no gene match: 5. The CDR3 is 14 residues long. Germline CDR1 and CDR2: SGHTA and FQGNSA. The CDR3 coding sequence is TGTGCCAGCAGCCCGGGACAGGGGATGAACACCATATATTTT. Protein product: CASSPGQGMNTIYF.

In its sample, this clonotype was seen a few times. V is TRBV25-1 and J is TRBJ1-2; possibly TRBD1 for D (5 bases). This CDR3 has 14 residues. V lost 6 bases, J lost 3 bases, and 14 bases lay in between. The germline V gene has CDR1 MGHDK and CDR2 SYGVNS. CDR3 amino acids: CASSTWEGYYGYTF. The CDR3 nucleotides are TGTGCCAGCAGCACATGGGAGGGGTACTATGGCTACACCTTC.

This clonotype occurred a few times. The chain recombines TRBV10-3 with TRBJ2-1, with a weak D call TRBD2 (5 bases). Germline CDR1 reads ENHRY; CDR2 reads SYGVKD. CDR3 length equals 17 residues. V was cut by 2 bases and J by 5 bases, with 19 bases left in between. In DNA, the CDR3 is TGTGCCATCAGTGAGCAACTAGGTTTGGGTGGAGACAATGAGCAGTTCTTC. This sequence encodes CAISEQLGLGGDNEQFF.

This clonotype has a count of ten or more. The V call is TRBV4-1, the J call TRBJ2-1; 16 nucleotides agree with TRBD2. CDR3 size: 17 residues. J was trimmed by 7 bases and V by 1 base; bases with no gene match: 4. Per germline, CDR1 MGHRA and CDR2 YSYEKL. The CDR3 DNA is TGCGCCAGCAGCCAAGCGGGGGGACTAGCGGGAGGGAATGAGCAGTTCTTC. Its protein product is CASSQAGGLAGGNEQFF.

Only a few counts were recorded for this clonotype. This chain uses TRBV13 with TRBJ2-1; 7 nucleotides line up with TRBD2. V gave up 8 bases and J gave up 1 base; unmatched junction bases: 5. This CDR3 is 14 amino acids long. The germline V gene encodes CDR1 PRHDT and CDR2 FYEKMQ (reference sequence). The chain's CDR3 is CASGERGSYNEQFF. The CDR3 DNA sequence: TGTGCCAGCGGAGAGCGGGGTTCCTACAATGAGCAGTTCTTC.

The rearrangement uses TRBV9 and TRBJ2-7; TRBD2 aligns across 9 bases. The germline CDR1 and CDR2 sequences are SGDLS and YYNGEE. This CDR3 spans 14 amino acids. Trimming removed 0 bases from V and 12 bases from J; junction bases left unmatched: 10. The CDR3 sequence: CASSVAAPSGEVYF. DNA of the CDR3: TGTGCCAGCAGCGTAGCTGCGCCTAGCGGGGAGGTGTACTTC.

This clonotype has only a few counts. The V call is TRBV7-2, the J call TRBJ2-1; possible D gene TRBD1, 5 bases. Germline values: CDR1 SGHTA, CDR2 FQGNSA. V was clipped by 5 bases and J by 9 bases, with 17 bases between them. This CDR3 has 14 amino acids. This CDR3 reads CASSPPAQGGEQFF. The CDR3 nucleotides are TGTGCCAGCAGCCCCCCCGCGCAGGGCGGTGAGCAGTTCTTC.

The V call is TRBV5-5, the J call TRBJ1-4; weak D call: TRBD1 (5 bases). The CDR3 sequence is 14 residues long. Looked up from germline, CDR1 is SGHKS and CDR2 is YYEKEE (reference sequence). Trimming removed 9 bases from V and 0 bases from J, with 12 bases in between. The CDR3 region has the DNA TGTGCCACCAGGGTCTCCTCAACTAATGAAAAACTGTTTTTT. Amino acids: CATRVSSTNEKLFF.

The chain combines TRBV6-2 or TRBV6-3 with TRBJ2-1, with 9 bases identical to TRBD1. CDR1 is MNHEY and CDR2 is SVGEGT in the germline V gene. The ends lost 5 bases at V and 6 bases at J; junction bases unmatched: 8. The CDR3 is 15 amino acids. The CDR3 nucleotides are TGTGCCAGCAGTAGGGACAGGGAGAGGGGCAATGAGCAGTTCTTC. Amino acid sequence: CASSRDRERGNEQFF.

This clonotype was counted a few times. The chain carries TRBV4-1 and TRBJ1-2; TRBD1 aligns across 11 bases. CDR1 is MGHRA and CDR2 is YSYEKL in the germline V gene. J gave up 8 bases and V 3 bases, and 5 bases lay outside the gene matches. The CDR3 has 14 amino acids. The CDR3 sequence is CASSQPGTGGGYTF. The CDR3 DNA is TGCGCCAGCAGCCAGCCCGGGACAGGGGGAGGCTACACCTTC.

This clonotype was observed a handful of times. The chain has TRBV6-2 or TRBV6-3 and TRBJ2-7, with D perhaps being TRBD1 or TRBD2 (5 bases each). Trimming pared 4 bases from V and 6 bases from J, leaving 13 bases between. This CDR3 spans 13 amino acids. Germline values: CDR1 MNHEY, CDR2 SVGEGT. CDR3 DNA sequence: TGTGCCAGCAGTTCCGGGACCGCACGCGAGCAGTACTTC. Its protein is CASSSGTAREQYF.

This clonotype came up a few times. V gene TRBV15 combines with J gene TRBJ2-5; D might be TRBD1 (6 bases). The CDR3 consists of 15 residues. Germline V gives CDR1 LNHNV, CDR2 YYDKDF (reference sequence). The V and J ends lost 0 bases and 2 bases respectively, with 10 bases between them. The CDR3 is CATSRDRQGQETQYF. Here the CDR3 DNA reads TGTGCCACCAGCAGAGATCGGCAGGGGCAAGAGACCCAGTACTTC.

This chain joins TRBV29-1 and TRBJ2-1; no definite D call. Per germline, CDR1 SQVTM and CDR2 ANQGSEA. The V gene lost 6 bases and the J gene lost 4 bases, with 7 bases spanning the gap. This CDR3 is built from 11 residues. In DNA form, the CDR3 reads TGCAGCGTAATGAGTTACAATGAGCAGTTCTTC. The encoded protein is CSVMSYNEQFF.